This entry features one T cell receptor beta chain sequence. Its antigen has not been determined. No clone much larger than this one lies a single base away; base qualities are absent. Between the V and J ends, shortened by 5 bases and 1 base respectively, the junction contains 21 bases. As encoded in the germline V gene, CDR1 is MGHRA while CDR2 is YSYEKL. Reading from cysteine to phenylalanine, the CDR3 counts 18 amino acids. The read is trimmed to its CDR3 DNA, 54 bases read in frame from base 1. TCRbeta CDR3 regions were profiled by bias-controlled multiplex PCR amplification of genomic DNA with the immunoSEQ Assay. In the original analysis: To quantify the absolute abundance of each unique TCRbeta CDR3 region, the sequences were collapsed and filtered. Differential abundance was assessed using a binomial (Fisher-equivalent) model and a beta-binomial model in which time-dependent variance fitted from healthy donors was added. Clones with fewer than 5 combined templates were removed, and a clone was called differentially abundant if the clone's Benjamini-Hochberg FDR was below 0.01. The form v = (b*log(k)+a)^2 was used to model beta-binomial variance as a function of total template count across the two samples. TCRdb obtained this table from immuneACCESS and retained in-frame rearrangements with V and J assigned. These tables miss some clones; where compared with another copy, unresolved V genes account for less than half of the shortfall, and the remainder is unexplained. V, J and clone size are taken as reported in that table, and D and trimming were inferred from the DNA itself. Counted in this sample were about 91,000 clones; about 91% of them appeared once. The ten biggest clones cover 4% of the sample.

These data originate in a study of identifying expanded T cells in peripheral blood (dated by TCRdb to about 2019). Study-level background: Technical replicates were generated by sequencing separate aliquots of the same genomic DNA pool, and four replicates were compared pairwise.

Results and caveats for the whole study, not just this receptor: The binomial model flagged 0.9 to 1.5 differentially abundant clones between technical replicates, compared with approximately 16 over roughly 2 weeks and 18 to 20 over around 4 weeks. The authors expected biological variance in healthy repertoires might increase further over much longer intervals such as months to years. Across all healthy-donor time intervals, the beta-binomial model significantly cut both the number of clones called differentially abundant and the false-positive rate. For all healthy donors, the variance in clone template counts between roughly 2-week samples rose significantly as total template count increased.

No immune events, such as infections, were documented for the healthy donors during the collection period. Time-dependent variance in a beta-binomial model of T-cell clone differential abundance was calibrated using healthy-donor blood repertoires as a training cohort. There were some ten healthy donors in the training cohort, of whom 3 were female and 7 were male. An age range of roughly 29 to 65 years, with an average of about 45 years, was recorded for the donors. Obtained from a commercial supplier, whole blood was collected from each healthy donor at three time points set around 2 weeks apart. For immunosequencing, genomic DNA was extracted from whole blood that had not been sorted.

The specimen was blood. The chain joins TRBV4-1 to TRBJ2-1, and possibly TRBD2, on 5 matching bases. The TCR sequence derives from a person between 18 and 69 years old in good health. CDR3 sequence: CASSSQVAAASSYNEQFF. Read as DNA, the sequence is TGCGCCAGCAGCAGCCAAGTTGCAGCGGCTAGTTCCTACAATGAGCAGTTCTTC.